One and the same sample provided the 9 T cell receptor beta chains below, sequenced in a study of blood T cell repertoires in COVID-19. TCRdb's copy holds only in-frame clones and misses some; the assay was immunoSEQ multiplex PCR. The sample lists 150,000 to 190,000 clones; about 85% were seen once. The sample taken for sequencing was peripheral blood. Receptors were obtained from an older woman with COVID-19, enrolled during active disease.

The sample holds a few counts of this clone. V usage is TRBV7-2 and J usage is TRBJ1-1; 9 positions agree with TRBD1. Germline V lookup: CDR1 SGHTA, CDR2 FQGNSA. V gave up 2 bases and J gave up 3 bases; unmatched junction bases: 7. The CDR3 is made up of 16 amino acids. CDR3 coding DNA: TGTGCCAGCAGCTTAACCGGGACAGGGATTTACACTGAAGCTTTCTTT. It is translated as CASSLTGTGIYTEAFF.

The chain couples TRBV6-4 to TRBJ1-6; TRBD1 matches 9 bases. Germline trimming cut 5 bases from V and 8 bases from J; bases unmatched to any gene: 7. The CDR3 sequence is 15 residues long. CDR1 is MRHNA and CDR2 is SNTAGT in the germline V gene. The CDR3 DNA follows: TGTGCCAGCAGTCCGGACAGGGGAATCGATTCACCCCTCCACTTT. This codes for CASSPDRGIDSPLHF.

J is TRBJ1-4 and V is TRBV14; the match to TRBD1 covers 7 bases. The CDR3 length is 17 residues. The V gene's germline CDR1 is SGHDN and CDR2 FVKESK. V shed 5 bases, J shed 0 bases, and the junction held 9 bases outside the gene matches. The CDR3 DNA sequence: TGTGCCAGCAGCTTGAAGACAGGGATTGCAACTAATGAAAAACTGTTTTTT. Protein: CASSLKTGIATNEKLFF. The full variable domain, its missing parts supplied by reference TRBV14 and TRBJ1-4, is EAGVTQFPSHSVIEKGQTVTLRCDPISGHDNLYWYRRVMGKEIKFLLHFVKESKQDESGMPNNRFLAERTGGTYSTLKVQPAELEDSGVYFCASSLKTGIATNEKLFFGSGTQLSVL.

This clone was found once. The V and J genes are TRBV11-2 and TRBJ1-5, with TRBD1 as a possible D gene (5 bases). Germline CDR1 reads SGHAT; CDR2 reads FQNNGV. V was trimmed by 5 bases and J by 0 bases, leaving 11 bases between them. This CDR3 comprises 15 residues. This CDR3 reads CASSLVGGSNQPQHF. CDR3 DNA sequence: TGTGCCAGCAGCCTCGTGGGGGGTAGCAATCAGCCCCAGCATTTT. Full variable domain (remainder filled in from reference TRBV11-2 and TRBJ1-5): EAGVAQSPRYKIIEKRQSVAFWCNPISGHATLYWYQQILGQGPKLLIQFQNNGVVDDSQLPKDRFSAERLKGVDSTLKIQPAKLEDSAVYLCASSLVGGSNQPQHFGDGTRLSIL.

V is TRBV18 and J is TRBJ1-4, with TRBD1 matching 8 bases. Germline CDR1 and CDR2: KGHSH and LQKENI. There are 15 residues in the CDR3. The V and J ends lost 1 base and 8 bases, in that order; junction bases with no gene match: 6. In DNA, the CDR3 is TGTGCCAGCTCACCACATCAGGGGGCGGAAGAAAAACTGTTTTTT. Residues: CASSPHQGAEEKLFF. The full variable domain, rest sourced from reference TRBV18 and TRBJ1-4, is NAGVMQNPRHLVRRRGQEARLRCSPMKGHSHVYWYRQLPEEGLKFMVYLQKENIIDESGMPKERFSAEFPKEGPSILRIQQVVRGDSAAYFCASSPHQGAEEKLFFGSGTQLSVL.

The chain joins TRBV2 to TRBJ1-2, with D maybe TRBD1 (6 bases). Trimming shortened V by 11 bases and J by 4 bases, and 20 bases separated the two germline ends. There are 14 residues in the CDR3. From germline, CDR1 is SNHLY and CDR2 FYNNEI. CDR3 in DNA: TGTGCCTCCCAAGGGGGGGGAGGCGGCTATGGCTACACCTTC. This translates into CASQGGGGGYGYTF.

This clone was detected only once. The V gene is TRBV6-5, the J gene TRBJ1-1, with a possible D match to TRBD1 (6 bases). Germline V gene lookup returns CDR1 MNHEY and CDR2 SVGAGI. Trimming cost V 3 bases and J 6 bases, with 14 bases left between them. This CDR3 has 14 amino acids. The CDR3 region is CASSYGQQFAEAFF. The CDR3 DNA reads TGTGCCAGCAGTTATGGACAGCAATTCGCTGAAGCTTTCTTT.

This clone has more than one count but fewer than ten. The chain carries TRBV5-4 and TRBJ2-5; tentative D call: TRBD2 (6 bases). CDR3 length: 17 amino acids. The V end was cut by 1 base, the J end by 3 bases, with 19 bases between. Germline V gives CDR1 SGHNT, CDR2 YYREEE (reference sequence). DNA of the CDR3: TGTGCCAGCAGCTTGCTAGCGTCCTCCCTATATGAAGAGACCCAGTACTTC. This encodes CASSLLASSLYEETQYF.

As concerns this clone: Other nucleotide sequences from this sample produce the same CDR3. The gene calls are TRBV9 and TRBJ2-2; D not resolved. This CDR3 spans 13 amino acids. V lost 0 bases to trimming and J lost 5 bases, with 5 bases between them. The germline V gene has CDR1 SGDLS and CDR2 YYNGEE. The CDR3 DNA is TGTGCCAGCAGCGTAGTAGTTACCGGGGAGCTGTTTTTT. Translation: CASSVVVTGELFF. Variable domain in full (rest from reference TRBV9 and TRBJ2-2): DSGVTQTPKHLITATGQRVTLRCSPRSGDLSVYWYQQSLDQGLQFLIQYYNGEERAKGNILERFSAQQFPDLHSELNLSSLELGDSALYFCASSVVVTGELFFGEGSRLTVL.